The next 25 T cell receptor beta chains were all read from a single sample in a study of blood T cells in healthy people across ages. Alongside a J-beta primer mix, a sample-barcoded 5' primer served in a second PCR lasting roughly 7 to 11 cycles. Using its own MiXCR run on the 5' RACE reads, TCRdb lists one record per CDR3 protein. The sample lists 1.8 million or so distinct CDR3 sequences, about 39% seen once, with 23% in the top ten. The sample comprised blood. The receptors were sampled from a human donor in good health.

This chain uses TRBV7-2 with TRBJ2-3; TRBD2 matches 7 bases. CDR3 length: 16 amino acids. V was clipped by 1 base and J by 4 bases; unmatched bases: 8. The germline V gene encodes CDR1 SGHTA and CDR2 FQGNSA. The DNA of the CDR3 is TGTGCCAGCAGCTTAGTCCCCAGCGGGGTGGCAGATACGCAGTATTTT. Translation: CASSLVPSGVADTQYF.

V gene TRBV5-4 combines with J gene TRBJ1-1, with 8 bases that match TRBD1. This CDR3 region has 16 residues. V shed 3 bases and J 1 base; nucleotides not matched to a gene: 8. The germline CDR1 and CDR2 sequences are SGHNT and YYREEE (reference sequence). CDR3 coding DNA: TGTGCCAGCAGCTCCCCACAGGGGGGTAGGAACACTGAAGCTTTCTTT. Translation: CASSSPQGGRNTEAFF.

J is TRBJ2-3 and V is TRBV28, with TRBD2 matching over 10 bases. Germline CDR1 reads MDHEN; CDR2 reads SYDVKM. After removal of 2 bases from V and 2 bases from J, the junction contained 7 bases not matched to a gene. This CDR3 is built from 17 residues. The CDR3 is CASSLALLAGDTDTQYF. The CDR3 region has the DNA TGTGCCAGCAGTTTAGCTCTGCTAGCGGGGGACACAGATACGCAGTATTTT.

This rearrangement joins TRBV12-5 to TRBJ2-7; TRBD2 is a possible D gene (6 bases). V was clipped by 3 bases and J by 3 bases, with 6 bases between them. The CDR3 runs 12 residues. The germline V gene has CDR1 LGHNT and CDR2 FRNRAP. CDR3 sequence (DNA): TGTGCTAGTGGTTTCGGGGGCTACGAGCAGTACTTC. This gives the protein CASGFGGYEQYF.

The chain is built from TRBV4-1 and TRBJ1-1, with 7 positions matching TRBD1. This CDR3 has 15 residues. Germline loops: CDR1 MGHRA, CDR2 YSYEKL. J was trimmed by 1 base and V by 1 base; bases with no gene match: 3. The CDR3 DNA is TGCGCCAGCAGCCAAGGCGAGGGGGCGAACACTGAAGCTTTCTTT. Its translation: CASSQGEGANTEAFF.

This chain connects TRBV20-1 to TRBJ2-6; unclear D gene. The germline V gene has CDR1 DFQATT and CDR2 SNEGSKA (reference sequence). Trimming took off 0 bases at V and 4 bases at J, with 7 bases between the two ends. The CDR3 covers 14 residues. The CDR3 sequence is CSARDTQGANVLTF. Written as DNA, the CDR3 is TGCAGTGCTAGAGATACCCAGGGGGCCAACGTCCTGACTTTC.

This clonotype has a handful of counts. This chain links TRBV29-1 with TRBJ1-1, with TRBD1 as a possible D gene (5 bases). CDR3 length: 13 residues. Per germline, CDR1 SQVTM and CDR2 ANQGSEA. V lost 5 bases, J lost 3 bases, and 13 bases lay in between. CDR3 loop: CSVRWGRDTEAFF. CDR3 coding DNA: TGCAGCGTTAGATGGGGCAGGGACACTGAAGCTTTCTTT.

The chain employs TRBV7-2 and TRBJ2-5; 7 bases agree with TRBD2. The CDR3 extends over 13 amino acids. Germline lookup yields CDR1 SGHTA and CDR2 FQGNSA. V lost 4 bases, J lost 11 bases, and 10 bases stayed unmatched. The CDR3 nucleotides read TGTGCCAGCAGCTCCTCGACTAGCTACAAGCAGTACTTC. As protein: CASSSSTSYKQYF.

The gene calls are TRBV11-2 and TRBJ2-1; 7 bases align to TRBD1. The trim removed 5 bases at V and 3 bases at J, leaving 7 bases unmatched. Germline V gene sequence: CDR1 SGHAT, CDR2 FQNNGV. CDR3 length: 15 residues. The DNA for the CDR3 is TGTGCCAGCAGCACAAACAGGGGCCGCTACAATGAGCAGTTCTTC. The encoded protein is CASSTNRGRYNEQFF. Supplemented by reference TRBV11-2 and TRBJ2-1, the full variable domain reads EAGVAQSPRYKIIEKRQSVAFWCNPISGHATLYWYQQILGQGPKLLIQFQNNGVVDDSQLPKDRFSAERLKGVDSTLKIQPAKLEDSAVYLCASSTNRGRYNEQFFGPGTRLTVL.

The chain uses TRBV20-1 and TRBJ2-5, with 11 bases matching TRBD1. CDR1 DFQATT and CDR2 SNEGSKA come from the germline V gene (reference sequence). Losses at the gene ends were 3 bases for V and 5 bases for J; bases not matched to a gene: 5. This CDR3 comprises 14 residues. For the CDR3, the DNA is TGCAGTGCTAGGGACAGGGGGCGCTGGGAGACCCAGTACTTC. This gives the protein CSARDRGRWETQYF.

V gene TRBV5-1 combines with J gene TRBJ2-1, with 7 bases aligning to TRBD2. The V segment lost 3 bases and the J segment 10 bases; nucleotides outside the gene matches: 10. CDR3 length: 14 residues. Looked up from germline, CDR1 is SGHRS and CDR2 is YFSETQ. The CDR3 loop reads CASSSGLGHGEQFF. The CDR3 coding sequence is TGCGCCAGCAGCTCCGGACTAGGTCACGGCGAGCAGTTCTTC.

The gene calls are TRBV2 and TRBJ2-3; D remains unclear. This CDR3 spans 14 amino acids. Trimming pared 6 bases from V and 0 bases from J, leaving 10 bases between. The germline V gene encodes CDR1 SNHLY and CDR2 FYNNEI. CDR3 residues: CASSRQPSTDTQYF. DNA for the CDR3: TGTGCCAGCAGCAGACAACCTAGCACAGATACGCAGTATTTT.

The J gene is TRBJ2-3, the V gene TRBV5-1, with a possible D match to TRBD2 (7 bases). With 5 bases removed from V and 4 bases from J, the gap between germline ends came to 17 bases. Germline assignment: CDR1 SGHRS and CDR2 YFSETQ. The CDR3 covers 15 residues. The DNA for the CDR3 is TGCGCCAGCAGAGACGGGGGGCGGAGGTCAGATACGCAGTATTTT. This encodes CASRDGGRRSDTQYF.

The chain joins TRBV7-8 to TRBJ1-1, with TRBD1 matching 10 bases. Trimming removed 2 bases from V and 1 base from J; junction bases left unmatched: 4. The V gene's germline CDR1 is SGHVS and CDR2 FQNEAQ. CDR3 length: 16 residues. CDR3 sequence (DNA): TGTGCCAGCAGCTTAATGGGACAGGGGACGAACACTGAAGCTTTCTTT. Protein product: CASSLMGQGTNTEAFF.

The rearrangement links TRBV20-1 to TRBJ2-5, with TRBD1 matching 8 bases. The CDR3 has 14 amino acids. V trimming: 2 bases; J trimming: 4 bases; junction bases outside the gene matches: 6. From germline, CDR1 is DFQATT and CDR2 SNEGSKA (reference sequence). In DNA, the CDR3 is TGCAGTGCTAGACCGACAGGGGCGATAGAGACCCAGTACTTC. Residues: CSARPTGAIETQYF.

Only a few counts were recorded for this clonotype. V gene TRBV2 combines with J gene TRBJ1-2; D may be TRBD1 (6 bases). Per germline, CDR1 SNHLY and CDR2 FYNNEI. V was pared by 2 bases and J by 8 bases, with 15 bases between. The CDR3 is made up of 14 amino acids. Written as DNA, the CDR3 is TGTGCCAGCAGTGAATGGGGGGCAGGTCGCGGCTACACCTTC. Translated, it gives CASSEWGAGRGYTF.

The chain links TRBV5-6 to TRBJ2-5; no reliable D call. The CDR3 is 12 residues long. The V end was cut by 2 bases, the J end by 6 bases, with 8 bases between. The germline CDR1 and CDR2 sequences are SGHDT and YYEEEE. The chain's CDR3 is CASSLEWQTQYF. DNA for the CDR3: TGTGCCAGCAGCTTAGAATGGCAGACCCAGTACTTC.

CDR3 sequence (DNA): TGTGCCAGCAGCTTGCTGGACAGGGGCCCCAATGAGCAGTTCTTC. Its protein product is CASSLLDRGPNEQFF. The chain employs TRBV5-6 and TRBJ2-1; 9 nucleotides align to TRBD1. The CDR3 spans 15 residues. The germline CDR1 and CDR2 sequences are SGHDT and YYEEEE. J gave up 6 bases and V 1 base, and 5 bases lay outside the gene matches.

The DNA for the CDR3 is TGTGCCAGCAGTGAACCTTCCCTATCTAGGATTGAAAAACTGTTTTTT. Translation gives CASSEPSLSRIEKLFF. This chain joins TRBV6-1 and TRBJ1-4; D is unclear. V lost 2 bases to trimming and J lost 7 bases, with 17 bases between them. The CDR3 spans 16 residues. Germline V gene data show CDR1 as MNHNS and CDR2 as SASEGT.

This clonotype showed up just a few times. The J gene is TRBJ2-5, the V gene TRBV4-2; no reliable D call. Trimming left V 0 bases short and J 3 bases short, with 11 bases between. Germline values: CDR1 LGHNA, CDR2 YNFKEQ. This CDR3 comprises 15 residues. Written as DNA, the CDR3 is TGTGCCAGCAGCCAAGATAACTCACCTAAAGAGACCCAGTACTTC. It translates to CASSQDNSPKETQYF.

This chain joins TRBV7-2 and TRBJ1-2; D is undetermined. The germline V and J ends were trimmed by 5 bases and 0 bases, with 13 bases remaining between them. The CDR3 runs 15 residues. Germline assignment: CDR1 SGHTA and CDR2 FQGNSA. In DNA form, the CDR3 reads TGTGCCAGCAGCGTCGGACTGACCGCTAACTATGGCTACACCTTC. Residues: CASSVGLTANYGYTF.

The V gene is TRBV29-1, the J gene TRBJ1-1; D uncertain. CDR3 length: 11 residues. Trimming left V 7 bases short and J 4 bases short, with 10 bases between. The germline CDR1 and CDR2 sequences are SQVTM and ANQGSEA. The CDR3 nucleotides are TGCAGCGCTGTGACGATCACTGAAGCTTTCTTT. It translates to CSAVTITEAFF.

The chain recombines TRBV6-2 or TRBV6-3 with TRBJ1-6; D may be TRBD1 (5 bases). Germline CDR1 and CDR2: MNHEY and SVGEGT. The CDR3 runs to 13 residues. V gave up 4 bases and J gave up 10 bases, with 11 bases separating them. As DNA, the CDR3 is TGTGCCAGCAGTTGGCCAGGGTCGTCACCCCTCCACTTT. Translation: CASSWPGSSPLHF.

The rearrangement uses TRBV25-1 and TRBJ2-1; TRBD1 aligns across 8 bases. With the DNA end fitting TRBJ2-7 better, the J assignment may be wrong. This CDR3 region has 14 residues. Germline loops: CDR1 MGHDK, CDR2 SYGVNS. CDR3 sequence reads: CASRGTGGYNEQYF. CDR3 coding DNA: TGTGCCAGCAGAGGGACAGGAGGTTACAATGAGCAGTACTTC.

This CDR3 reads CASSQDTIAQGAWGTDTQYF. CDR3 in DNA: TGCGCCAGCAGCCAAGACACCATCGCTCAGGGCGCGTGGGGGACAGATACGCAGTATTTT. The chain combines TRBV4-3 with TRBJ2-3; perhaps D is TRBD1 or TRBD2 (5 bases each). CDR3 size: 20 residues. Germline V CDR1 and CDR2: LGHNA, YSLEER. V was pared by 0 bases and J by 3 bases, with 25 bases between.